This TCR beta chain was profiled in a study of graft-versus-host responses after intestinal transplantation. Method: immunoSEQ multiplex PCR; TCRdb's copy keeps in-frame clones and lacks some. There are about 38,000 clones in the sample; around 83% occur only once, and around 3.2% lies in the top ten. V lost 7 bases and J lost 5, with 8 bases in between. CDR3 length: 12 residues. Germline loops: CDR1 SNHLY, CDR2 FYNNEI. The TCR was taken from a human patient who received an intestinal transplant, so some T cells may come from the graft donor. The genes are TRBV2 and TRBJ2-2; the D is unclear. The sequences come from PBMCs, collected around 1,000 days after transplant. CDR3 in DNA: TGTGCCAGCATCTCCCCGACCGGGGAGCTGTTTTTT. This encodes CASISPTGELFF.